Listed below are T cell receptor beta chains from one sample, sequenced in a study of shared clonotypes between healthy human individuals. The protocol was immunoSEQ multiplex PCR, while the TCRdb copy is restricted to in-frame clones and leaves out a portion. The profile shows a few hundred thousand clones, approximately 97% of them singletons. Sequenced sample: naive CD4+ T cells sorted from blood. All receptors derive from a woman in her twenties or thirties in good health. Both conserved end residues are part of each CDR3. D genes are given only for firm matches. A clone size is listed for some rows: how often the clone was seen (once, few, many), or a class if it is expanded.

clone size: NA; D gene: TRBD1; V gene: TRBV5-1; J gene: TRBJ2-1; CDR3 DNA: TGCGCCAGCAGCCTCGGGACAGCCGGATCCAATGAGCAGTTCTTC; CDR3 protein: CASSLGTAGSNEQFF
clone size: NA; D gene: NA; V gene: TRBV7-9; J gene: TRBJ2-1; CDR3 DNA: TGTGCCACCCCCACCCCCTACAATGAGCAGTTCTTC; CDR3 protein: CATPTPYNEQFF
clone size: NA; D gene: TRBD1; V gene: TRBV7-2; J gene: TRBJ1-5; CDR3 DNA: TGTGCCAGCAGCTTAGCGGGGGGGACAGGGTTTCAGCCCCAGCATTTT; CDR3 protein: CASSLAGGTGFQPQHF
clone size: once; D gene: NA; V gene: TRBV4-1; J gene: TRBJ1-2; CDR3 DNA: TGCGCCAGCAGCCAAGAACCAGGGAACGGCTACACCTTC; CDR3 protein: CASSQEPGNGYTF
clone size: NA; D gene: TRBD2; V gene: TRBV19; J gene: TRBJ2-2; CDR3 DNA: TGTGCCAGTACCCCGGGCGGGAGGGCTACCGGGGAGCTGTTTTTT; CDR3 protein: CASTPGGRATGELFF
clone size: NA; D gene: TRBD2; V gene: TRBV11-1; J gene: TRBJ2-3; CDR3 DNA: TGTGCCAGCAGCTCCAGCGGGATATACACAGATACGCAGTATTTT; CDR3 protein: CASSSSGIYTDTQYF
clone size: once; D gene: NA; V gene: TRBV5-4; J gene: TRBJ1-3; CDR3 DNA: TGTGCCAGCAGCTCGGGCCCGGGGACACAGGACGAGGGCACCATATATTTT; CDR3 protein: CASSSGPGTQDEGTIYF
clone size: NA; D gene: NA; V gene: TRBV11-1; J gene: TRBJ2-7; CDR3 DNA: TGTGCCAGCAGCCCCAACCCCGGGACGGGCACCTACGAGCAGTACTTC; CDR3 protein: CASSPNPGTGTYEQYF
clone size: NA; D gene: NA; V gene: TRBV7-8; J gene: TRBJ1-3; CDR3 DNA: TGTGCCAGCAGCCCTGGGCGGTTCTCTGGAAACACCATATATTTT; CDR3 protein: CASSPGRFSGNTIYF
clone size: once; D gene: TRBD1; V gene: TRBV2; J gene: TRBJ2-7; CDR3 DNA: TGTGCCAGCGGGTCGGGACAGGGGTCGGGGGAGCAGTACTTC; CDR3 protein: CASGSGQGSGEQYF